The clone carrying this T cell receptor (beta chain) was counted between two and nine times. The data derive from a study of blood T cell repertoires in COVID-19. How the authors handled the data: Reference gene primer amplification in the assay estimated nucleated cell counts. Sequenced by immunoSEQ multiplex PCR; TCRdb stores in-frame clones only, minus some. V, J and clone size are taken as reported in that table, and D and trimming were inferred from the DNA itself. The table includes about 80,000 clones, over 70% detected once. V was pared by 3 bases and J by 2 bases, with 4 bases of the junction left unmatched. CDR1 is LNHDA and CDR2 is SQIVND in the germline V gene (reference sequence). CDR3 size: 14 residues.

The gene calls are TRBV19 and TRBJ2-7; TRBD1 matches 7 bases. The source of this sequence is a human donor in a cohort sampled during active COVID-19. The specimen sequenced was peripheral blood. CDR3 loop: CASSIDRATYEQYF. CDR3 in DNA: TGTGCCAGTAGTATCGACAGGGCCACCTACGAGCAGTACTTC. Supplemented by reference TRBV19 and TRBJ2-7, the full variable domain reads DGGITQSPKYLFRKEGQNVTLSCEQNLNHDAMYWYRQDPGQGLRLIYYSQIVNDFQKGDIAEGYSVSREKKESFPLTVTSAQKNPTAFYLCASSIDRATYEQYFGPGTRLTVT.